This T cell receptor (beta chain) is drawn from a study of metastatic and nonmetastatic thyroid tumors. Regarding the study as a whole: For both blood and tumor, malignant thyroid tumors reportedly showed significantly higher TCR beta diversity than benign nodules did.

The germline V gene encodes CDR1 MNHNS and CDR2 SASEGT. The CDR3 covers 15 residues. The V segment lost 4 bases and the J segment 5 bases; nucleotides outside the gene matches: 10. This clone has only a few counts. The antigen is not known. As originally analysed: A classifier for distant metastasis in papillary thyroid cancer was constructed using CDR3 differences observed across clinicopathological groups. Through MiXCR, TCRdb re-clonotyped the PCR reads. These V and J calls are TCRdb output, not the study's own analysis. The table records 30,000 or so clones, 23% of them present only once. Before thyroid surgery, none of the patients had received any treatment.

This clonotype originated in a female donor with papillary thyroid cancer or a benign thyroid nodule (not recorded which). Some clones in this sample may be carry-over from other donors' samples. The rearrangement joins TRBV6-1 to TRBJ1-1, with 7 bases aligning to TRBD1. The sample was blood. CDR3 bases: TGTGCCAGCAGTGGACGCAGGGGGGCGGGGACTGAAGCTTTCTTT. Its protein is CASSGRRGAGTEAFF.